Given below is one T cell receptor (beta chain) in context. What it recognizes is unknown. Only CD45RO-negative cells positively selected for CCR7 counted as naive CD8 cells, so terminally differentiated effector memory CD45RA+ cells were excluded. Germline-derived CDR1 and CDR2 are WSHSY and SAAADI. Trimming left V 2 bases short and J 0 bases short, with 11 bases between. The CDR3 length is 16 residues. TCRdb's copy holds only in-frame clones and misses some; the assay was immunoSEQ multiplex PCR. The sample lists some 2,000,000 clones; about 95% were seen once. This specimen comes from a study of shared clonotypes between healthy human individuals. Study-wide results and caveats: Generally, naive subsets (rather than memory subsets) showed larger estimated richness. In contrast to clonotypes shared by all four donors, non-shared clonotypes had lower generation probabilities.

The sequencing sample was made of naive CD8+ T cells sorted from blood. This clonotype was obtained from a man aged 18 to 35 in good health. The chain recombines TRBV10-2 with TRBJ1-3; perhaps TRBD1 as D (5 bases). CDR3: CASSEARDGSGNTIYF. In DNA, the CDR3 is TGCGCCAGCAGTGAGGCCCGGGACGGCTCTGGAAACACCATATATTTT.